This T cell receptor beta chain came from a study of identical twins. Study results and limitations: Twin sharing of out-of-frame TCR alpha was underestimated by models in monozygotic pairs. Those out-of-frame alpha sequences shared by twins showed an excess of low generation probability.

TCRdb reprocessed the 5' RACE reads via MiXCR and lists one record per CDR3 protein. The sample carries roughly 710,000 distinct CDR3 sequences, 5.5% to 6.5% recorded once. Of note for this clonotype: Its target is unknown.

This receptor was obtained from a man between 18 and 35 years old in good health. Sequencing was carried out using naive T cells sorted from blood.

The CDR3 DNA is TGTGCCAGCGGGAACGGAAACACCATATATTTT. Translation: CASGNGNTIYF. The chain recombines TRBV7-9 with TRBJ1-3; D remains ambiguous. This CDR3 is built from 11 residues. V was clipped by 8 bases and J by 4 bases, with 6 bases between them. Looked up from germline, CDR1 is SEHNR and CDR2 is FQNEAQ (reference sequence).